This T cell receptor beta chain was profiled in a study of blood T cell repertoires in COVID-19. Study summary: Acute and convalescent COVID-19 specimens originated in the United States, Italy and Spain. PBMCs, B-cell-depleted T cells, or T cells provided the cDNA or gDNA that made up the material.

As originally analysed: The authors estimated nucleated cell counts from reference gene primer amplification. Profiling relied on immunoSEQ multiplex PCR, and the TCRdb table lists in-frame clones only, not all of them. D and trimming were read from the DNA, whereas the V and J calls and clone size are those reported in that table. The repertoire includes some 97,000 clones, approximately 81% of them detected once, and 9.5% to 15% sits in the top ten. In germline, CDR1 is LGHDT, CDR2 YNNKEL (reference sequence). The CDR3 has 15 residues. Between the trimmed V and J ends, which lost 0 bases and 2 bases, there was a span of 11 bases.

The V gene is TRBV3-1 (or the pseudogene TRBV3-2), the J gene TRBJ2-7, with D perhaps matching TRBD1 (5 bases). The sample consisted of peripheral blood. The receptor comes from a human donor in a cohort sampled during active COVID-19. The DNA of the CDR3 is TGTGCCAGCAGCCAAGATACAGGCTACCCCTACGAGCAGTACTTC. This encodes CASSQDTGYPYEQYF.